These T cell receptor beta chains were read from a single sample in a study of shared T cell receptors in the human thymus. The data were produced by immunoSEQ multiplex PCR, yet TCRdb's version contains in-frame clones alone and is incomplete. The table shows 500,000 to 850,000 clones, with approximately 89% occurring only once. The data also belong to a second study, concerning human thymus T cells.

Sequencing input: thymocytes. These receptors were taken from a boy under two years old with a congenital heart defect. CDR3s include the opening cysteine and the closing phenylalanine or tryptophan. A D gene is named only where the DNA matches it firmly. Clone size is stated in some rows and not others, as once, few, many or a class when expanded.

abundance,d_gene,v_gene,j_gene,CDR3aa,CDR3nt
-,-,TRBV28,TRBJ1-1,CASTLQGLNTEAFF,TGTGCCAGCACTTTACAGGGATTGAACACTGAAGCTTTCTTT
-,-,TRBV7-3,TRBJ2-7,CASSLLTPFRGEQYF,TGTGCCAGCAGCTTATTAACCCCCTTTCGGGGTGAGCAGTACTTC
-,TRBD2,TRBV4-3,TRBJ2-1,CASSQDPTWAGGRDEQFF,TGCGCCAGCAGCCAAGATCCCACTTGGGCGGGAGGACGCGATGAGCAGTTCTTC
-,TRBD2,TRBV28,TRBJ2-1,CASSGKRDSLYNEQFF,TGTGCCAGCAGTGGGAAGCGGGACTCCCTCTACAATGAGCAGTTCTTC
-,TRBD1,TRBV28,TRBJ2-5,CAVGRDRGKETQYF,TGTGCCGTTGGCCGGGACAGGGGGAAAGAGACCCAGTACTTC
-,TRBD1,TRBV18,TRBJ1-4,CASSSRGRGIYEKLFF,TGTGCCAGCTCGTCCAGGGGGCGAGGGATTTATGAAAAACTGTTTTTT
-,-,TRBV7-2,TRBJ2-3,CASSFLSGGYLQYF,TGTGCCAGCAGCTTTCTGAGTGGCGGGTACTTGCAGTATTTT
-,-,TRBV5-6,TRBJ1-4,CASSLRQDKNEKLFF,TGTGCCAGCAGCTTAAGACAGGACAAAAATGAAAAACTGTTTTTT
-,TRBD1,TRBV6-1,TRBJ1-4,CATGTGSYEKLFF,TGTGCCACCGGGACAGGGTCTTACGAAAAACTGTTTTTT
few,TRBD1,TRBV4-3,TRBJ1-3,CASSDITSGDRPESGNTIYF,TGCGCCAGCAGCGATATAACCTCTGGGGACAGGCCGGAGTCTGGAAACACCATATATTTT
-,-,TRBV15,TRBJ2-2,CATSMTTRNTGELFF,TGTGCCACCAGCATGACTACAAGGAACACCGGGGAGCTGTTTTTT
-,TRBD1,TRBV28,TRBJ1-6,CASSLGEDRVWDSPLHF,TGTGCCAGCAGTTTAGGGGAAGACAGGGTATGGGATTCACCCCTCCACTTT
-,TRBD1,TRBV18,TRBJ2-4,CASSPDRVLAKNIQYF,TGTGCCAGCTCACCCGACAGGGTCTTAGCCAAAAACATTCAGTACTTC
-,-,TRBV20-1,TRBJ1-2,CSARDRGDKSF,TGCAGTGCTAGAGATCGGGGGGATAAATCCTTC
-,TRBD1,TRBV2,TRBJ1-2,CASSEVYRGNYGYTF,TGTGCCAGCAGTGAGGTATACAGGGGGAATTATGGCTACACCTTC
-,-,TRBV30,TRBJ2-3,CAWSHRGDTQYF,TGTGCCTGGAGTCACCGCGGGGATACGCAGTATTTT
-,TRBD1,TRBV10-3,TRBJ2-7,CAISESRGDRRTYEQYF,TGTGCCATCAGTGAGTCTAGAGGGGACAGGAGAACCTACGAGCAGTACTTC
-,-,TRBV7-9,TRBJ2-6,CASSPRDSGANVLTF,TGTGCCAGCAGCCCCCGAGACTCTGGGGCCAACGTCCTGACTTTC
-,TRBD2,TRBV14,TRBJ2-1,CASSQGLSGRGPGYEQFF,TGTGCCAGCAGCCAAGGTCTTAGCGGGAGGGGCCCAGGGTATGAGCAGTTCTTC
-,-,TRBV11-2,TRBJ1-2,CASSFSGGSYGYTF,TGTGCCAGCAGCTTTTCTGGGGGCAGCTATGGCTACACCTTC
-,-,TRBV19,TRBJ1-5,CASSIMAGDQPQHF,TGTGCCAGTAGTATTATGGCAGGCGATCAGCCCCAGCATTTT
-,TRBD2,TRBV10-1,TRBJ2-7,CASSVQREGEQYF,TGCGCCAGCAGTGTCCAGCGGGAGGGCGAGCAGTACTTC
once,-,TRBV6-4,TRBJ2-6,CASSDFPPSFGLSGANVLTF,TGTGCCAGCAGTGACTTCCCCCCAAGTTTCGGACTCTCTGGGGCCAACGTCCTGACTTTC
once,-,TRBV28,TRBJ1-3,CASRAINSGNTIYF,TGTGCCAGCAGGGCCATAAACTCTGGAAACACCATATATTTT
-,TRBD1,TRBV2,TRBJ1-6,CASEGQGTSPLHF,TGTGCCAGCGAGGGACAGGGAACCTCACCCCTCCACTTT
once,TRBD2,TRBV29-1,TRBJ2-1,CSVGLGLAEVGEQFF,TGCAGCGTTGGACTAGGGCTAGCGGAAGTGGGGGAGCAGTTCTTC
-,-,TRBV6-1,TRBJ2-2,CASSDREYTGELFF,TGTGCCAGCAGTGACCGAGAGTATACCGGGGAGCTGTTTTTT
once,-,TRBV7-9,TRBJ2-7,CASSYGGGSSYEQYF,TGTGCCAGCAGCTACGGTGGGGGGTCCTCCTACGAGCAGTACTTC
once,TRBD1,TRBV18,TRBJ1-4,CASSPPTSQRDRENRRDNEKLFF,TGTGCCAGCTCACCACCAACATCCCAGAGGGACAGGGAGAATAGAAGAGATAATGAAAAACTGTTTTTT
-,TRBD1,TRBV19,TRBJ2-5,CASSPGQAEIETQYF,TGTGCCAGTAGTCCAGGACAGGCGGAAATAGAGACCCAGTACTTC
-,-,TRBV5-1,TRBJ1-2,CASSFWAQGRGYTF,TGCGCCAGCAGCTTTTGGGCGCAGGGTCGGGGCTACACCTTC
few,-,TRBV10-3,TRBJ1-3,CAISLAHPGSGNTIYF,TGTGCCATCAGCTTAGCCCATCCTGGGTCTGGAAACACCATATATTTT
-,TRBD2,TRBV28,TRBJ2-7,CASSSSSEGLAPRSYEQYF,TGTGCCAGCAGTTCTTCATCGGAGGGACTAGCGCCACGCTCCTACGAGCAGTACTTC
-,TRBD2,TRBV5-4,TRBJ2-1,CASSTTSGTAPGGYNEQFF,TGTGCCAGCAGCACCACTAGCGGGACCGCGCCCGGTGGCTACAATGAGCAGTTCTTC
-,-,TRBV5-6,TRBJ1-2,CASSLIWAGGLYGYTF,TGTGCCAGCAGCCTAATCTGGGCAGGAGGACTCTATGGCTACACCTTC
-,TRBD2,TRBV7-8,TRBJ2-4,CASSLAGGAAKNIQYF,TGTGCCAGCAGCTTAGCCGGGGGGGCCGCCAAAAACATTCAGTACTTC
once,TRBD2,TRBV25-1,TRBJ2-3,CASLAGVTDTQYF,TGTGCCAGCCTAGCGGGAGTCACAGATACGCAGTATTTT
-,TRBD2,TRBV4-2,TRBJ2-1,CASSQEIGLAALGYNEQFF,TGTGCCAGCAGCCAAGAAATCGGCCTAGCGGCCCTGGGGTACAATGAGCAGTTCTTC
-,TRBD1,TRBV5-1,TRBJ1-2,CASGQGKESSAGYTF,TGCGCCAGCGGACAGGGTAAGGAGAGTTCAGCGGGCTACACCTTC
-,TRBD1,TRBV5-1,TRBJ2-2,CASDRENTGELFF,TGCGCCAGTGACAGGGAAAACACCGGGGAGCTGTTTTTT
-,TRBD1,TRBV28,TRBJ1-1,CASTLQGPEAEAFF,TGTGCCAGCACCCTACAGGGGCCCGAGGCTGAAGCTTTCTTT
-,TRBD1,TRBV5-4,TRBJ1-2,CASSFGQGGDYGYTF,TGTGCCAGCAGTTTTGGACAGGGGGGGGACTATGGCTACACCTTC
-,-,TRBV25-1,TRBJ2-7,CASSEYGDEQYF,TGTGCCAGCAGTGAATACGGTGACGAGCAGTACTTC
once,TRBD1,TRBV4-3,TRBJ1-1,CASSRKTGVVKLNTEAFF,TGCGCCAGCAGCCGAAAAACAGGGGTGGTGAAGTTGAACACTGAAGCTTTCTTT
-,-,TRBV10-3,TRBJ2-5,CAISAERVETQYF,TGTGCCATCAGCGCCGAGCGAGTGGAGACCCAGTACTTC
-,-,TRBV5-8,TRBJ1-1,CASLGLMNTEAFF,TGTGCCAGCTTAGGACTTATGAACACTGAAGCTTTCTTT
-,TRBD1,TRBV29-1,TRBJ1-2,CSVSGQGNWYYGYTF,TGCAGCGTATCGGGACAGGGGAATTGGTACTATGGCTACACCTTC
-,-,TRBV7-2,TRBJ1-3,CASSLYTVSGNTIYF,TGTGCCAGCAGCTTATATACGGTCTCTGGAAACACCATATATTTT
-,-,TRBV29-1,TRBJ1-2,CSVGDTYYGYTF,TGCAGCGTTGGCGACACTTACTATGGCTACACCTTC
-,-,TRBV6-5,TRBJ2-2,CASLSVTGELFF,TGTGCCAGCCTATCGGTGACCGGGGAGCTGTTTTTT
-,-,TRBV30,TRBJ2-5,CAWKSRTTKTQYF,TGTGCCTGGAAGTCCCGCACAACGAAGACCCAGTACTTC
-,TRBD1,TRBV10-3,TRBJ1-5,CAISRGDRGDQPQHF,TGTGCCATCAGCAGGGGGGACAGGGGAGATCAGCCCCAGCATTTT
-,-,TRBV27,TRBJ2-2,CASSLLAGADTGELFF,TGTGCCAGCAGTCTTCTCGCGGGTGCGGACACCGGGGAGCTGTTTTTT